The rows below give T cell receptor beta chains drawn from one sample of a study. From the 5' RACE reads, TCRdb called clonotypes with MiXCR, one entry per CDR3 protein. The profile shows 34,000 or so distinct CDR3 sequences, over 20% of them singletons. Input material: tumor-infiltrating Tregs sorted from the breast tumor. These receptors were taken from a female donor with breast cancer. The CDR3 runs from the conserved cysteine through the conserved F or W. D genes are given only for firm matches. The listing skips clone size in some rows; elsewhere it reads once, few, many or a size class.

J: TRBJ2-1; D: -; V: TRBV20-1; size: -; DNA: TGCAGTGCTAGCGCCAATGGCGGAGCGTACAATGAGCAGTTCTTC; CDR3: CSASANGGAYNEQFF
J: TRBJ2-1; D: -; V: TRBV5-1; size: many; DNA: TGCGCCAGCAGCCCCTTTGGACCGAGCTCCTACAATGAGCAGTTCTTC; CDR3: CASSPFGPSSYNEQFF
J: TRBJ2-1; D: TRBD2; V: TRBV6-2/TRBV6-3; size: -; DNA: TGTGCCAGCAGTTACGGGACTAGCGGGACAAATGAGCAGTTCTTC; CDR3: CASSYGTSGTNEQFF
J: TRBJ2-3; D: -; V: TRBV18; size: many; DNA: TGTGCCAGCTCACCTTCCCGGAGCACAGATACGCAGTATTTT; CDR3: CASSPSRSTDTQYF
J: TRBJ2-1; D: -; V: TRBV20-1; size: many; DNA: TGCAGTGCTAGAGATCGGCTACCCAACCCCTCCTACAATGAGCAGTTCTTC; CDR3: CSARDRLPNPSYNEQFF
J: TRBJ2-2; D: TRBD2; V: TRBV7-2; size: few; DNA: TGTGCCAGCACCCTCGCGGCTAGCGGGAACACCGGGGAGCTGTTTTTT; CDR3: CASTLAASGNTGELFF
J: TRBJ1-2; D: -; V: TRBV12-3/TRBV12-4; size: -; DNA: TGTGCCAGCAGCTCCAGCGGGAGAGATGGCTACACCTTC; CDR3: CASSSSGRDGYTF
J: TRBJ1-1; D: -; V: TRBV20-1; size: medium-sized; DNA: TGCAGTGCTAGAGATTCGTCCCCGGGGGAGACTGAAGCTTTCTTT; CDR3: CSARDSSPGETEAFF
J: TRBJ2-3; D: -; V: TRBV5-1; size: medium-sized; DNA: TGCGCCAGCAGCTTGCAACAAGGAGGTCCCACAGATACGCAGTATTTT; CDR3: CASSLQQGGPTDTQYF
J: TRBJ2-1; D: TRBD2; V: TRBV6-5; size: -; DNA: TGTGCCAGCAGTGGACCCGGGACTAGCGGGAGAGCTGAGCAGTTCTTC; CDR3: CASSGPGTSGRAEQFF
J: TRBJ2-2; D: TRBD1; V: TRBV6-5; size: -; DNA: TGTGCCAGCAGAACCGGGACAGGGGGGAACACCGGGGAGCTGTTTTTT; CDR3: CASRTGTGGNTGELFF
J: TRBJ2-3; D: -; V: TRBV24-1; size: once; DNA: TGTGCCACCAGTGAGGCCGCTAGCGCAGATACGCAGTATTTT; CDR3: CATSEAASADTQYF
J: TRBJ2-7; D: TRBD1; V: TRBV20-1; size: many; DNA: TGCAGTGCTAGGGGACAGGGCGTTGATAGCTACGAGCAGTACTTC; CDR3: CSARGQGVDSYEQYF
J: TRBJ2-7; D: -; V: TRBV27; size: many; DNA: TGTGCCAGCAGTTTAGGACGTGGGACCGCGGAAGGCTACGAGCAGTACTTC; CDR3: CASSLGRGTAEGYEQYF
J: TRBJ1-2; D: TRBD1; V: TRBV14; size: -; DNA: TGTGCCAGCAGCGATTATCAAGGACAGGCCGATAACTATGGCTACACCTTC; CDR3: CASSDYQGQADNYGYTF
J: TRBJ2-1; D: -; V: TRBV13; size: many; DNA: TGTGCCAGCAGCTTAATCGCCCGGGGTGGCTACAATGAGCAGTTCTTC; CDR3: CASSLIARGGYNEQFF